This T cell receptor beta chain came from a study of cytomegalovirus exposure and HLA in healthy donors. The PCR was carried out with 60 Vbeta primers and 13 Jbeta primers. Sequenced by immunoSEQ multiplex PCR; TCRdb stores in-frame clones only, minus some. Here the sample spans roughly 100,000 clones, roughly four fifths being singletons. The sample was PBMCs. The clonotype originates from a man between 45 and 60 years old in good health and CMV-seronegative.

CDR3 nucleotide sequence: TGTGCCAGCTCAAGGGGTCCTACCGACCTCAATCAGCCCCAGCATTTT. It yields the protein CASSRGPTDLNQPQHF. V and J are TRBV18 and TRBJ1-5; D may be TRBD1 (5 bases). V lost 5 bases to trimming and J lost 3 bases, with 17 bases between them. CDR3 length equals 16 residues. Germline CDR1 reads KGHSH; CDR2 reads LQKENI.